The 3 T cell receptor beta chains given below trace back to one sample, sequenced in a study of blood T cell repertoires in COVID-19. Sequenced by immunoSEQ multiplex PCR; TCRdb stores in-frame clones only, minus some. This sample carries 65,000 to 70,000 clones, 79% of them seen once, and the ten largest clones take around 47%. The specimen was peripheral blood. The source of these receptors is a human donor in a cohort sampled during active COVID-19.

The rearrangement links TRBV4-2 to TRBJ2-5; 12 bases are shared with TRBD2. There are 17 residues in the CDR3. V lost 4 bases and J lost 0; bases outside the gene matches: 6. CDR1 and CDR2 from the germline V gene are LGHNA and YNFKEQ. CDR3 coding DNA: TGTGCCAGCAGCCGGGCTAGCGGGGGGGATTACCAAGAGACCCAGTACTTC. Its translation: CASSRASGGDYQETQYF.

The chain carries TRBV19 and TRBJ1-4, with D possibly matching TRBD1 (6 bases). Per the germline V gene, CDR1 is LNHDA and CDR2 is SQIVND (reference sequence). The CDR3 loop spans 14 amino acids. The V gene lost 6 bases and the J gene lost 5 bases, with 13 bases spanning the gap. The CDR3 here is CASRGQAENEKLFF. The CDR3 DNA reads TGTGCCAGTAGGGGACAAGCCGAGAATGAAAAACTGTTTTTT.

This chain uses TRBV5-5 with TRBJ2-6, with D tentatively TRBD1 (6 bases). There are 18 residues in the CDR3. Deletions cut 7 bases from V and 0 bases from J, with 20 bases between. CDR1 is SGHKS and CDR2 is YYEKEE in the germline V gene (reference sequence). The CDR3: CASRPRGSINSGANVLTF. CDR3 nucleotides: TGTGCCAGCCGCCCGAGGGGGTCGATAAACTCTGGGGCCAACGTCCTGACTTTC.